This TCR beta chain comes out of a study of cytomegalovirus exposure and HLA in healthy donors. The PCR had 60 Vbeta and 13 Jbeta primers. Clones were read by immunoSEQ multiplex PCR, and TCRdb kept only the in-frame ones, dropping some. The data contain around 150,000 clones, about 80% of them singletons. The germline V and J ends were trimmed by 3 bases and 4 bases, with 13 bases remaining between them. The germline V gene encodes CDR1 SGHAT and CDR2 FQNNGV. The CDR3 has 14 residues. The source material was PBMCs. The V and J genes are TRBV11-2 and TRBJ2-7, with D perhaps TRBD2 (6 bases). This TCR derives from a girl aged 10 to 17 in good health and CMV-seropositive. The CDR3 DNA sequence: TGTGCCAGCAGCTTGGGCGGGAAGCTATACGAGCAGTACTTC. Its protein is CASSLGGKLYEQYF.